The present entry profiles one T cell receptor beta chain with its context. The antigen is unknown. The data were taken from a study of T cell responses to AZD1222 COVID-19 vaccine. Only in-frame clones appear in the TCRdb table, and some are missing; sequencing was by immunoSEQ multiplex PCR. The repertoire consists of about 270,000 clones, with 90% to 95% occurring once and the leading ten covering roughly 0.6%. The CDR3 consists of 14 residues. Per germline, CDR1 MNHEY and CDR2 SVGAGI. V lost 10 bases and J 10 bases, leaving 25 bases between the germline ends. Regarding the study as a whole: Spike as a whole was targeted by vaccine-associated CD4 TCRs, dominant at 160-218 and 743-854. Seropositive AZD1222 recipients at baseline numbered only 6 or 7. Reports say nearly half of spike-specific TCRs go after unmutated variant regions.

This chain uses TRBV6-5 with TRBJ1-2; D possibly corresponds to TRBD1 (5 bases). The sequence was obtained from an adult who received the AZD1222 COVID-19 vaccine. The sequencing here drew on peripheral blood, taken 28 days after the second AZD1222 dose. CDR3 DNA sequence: TGTGCCATCCCGATCAAGGAGGGGCTTTACGCCTACACCTTC. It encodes CAIPIKEGLYAYTF.